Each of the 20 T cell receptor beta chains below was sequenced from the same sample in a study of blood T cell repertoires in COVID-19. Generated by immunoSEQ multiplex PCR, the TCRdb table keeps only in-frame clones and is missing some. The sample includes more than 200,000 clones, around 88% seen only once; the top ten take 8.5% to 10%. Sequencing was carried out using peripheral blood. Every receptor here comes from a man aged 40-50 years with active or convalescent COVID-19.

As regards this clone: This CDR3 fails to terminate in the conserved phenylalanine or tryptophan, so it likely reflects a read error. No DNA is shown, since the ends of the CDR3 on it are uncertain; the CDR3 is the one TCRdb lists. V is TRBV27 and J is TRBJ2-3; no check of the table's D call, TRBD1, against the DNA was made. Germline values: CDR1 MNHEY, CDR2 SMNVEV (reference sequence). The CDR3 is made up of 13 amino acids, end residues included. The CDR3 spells CASSSHPRGQLPP.

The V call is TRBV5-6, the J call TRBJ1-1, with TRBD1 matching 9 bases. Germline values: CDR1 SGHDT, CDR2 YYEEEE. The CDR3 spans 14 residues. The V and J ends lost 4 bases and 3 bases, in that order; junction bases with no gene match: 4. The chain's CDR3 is CASSAWDRDTEAFF. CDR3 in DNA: TGTGCCAGCAGCGCCTGGGACAGGGACACTGAAGCTTTCTTT.

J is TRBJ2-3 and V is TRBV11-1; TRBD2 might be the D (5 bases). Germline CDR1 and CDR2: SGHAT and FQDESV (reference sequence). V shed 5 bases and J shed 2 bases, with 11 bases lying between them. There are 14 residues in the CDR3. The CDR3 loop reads CASSREQYTDTQYF. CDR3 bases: TGTGCCAGCAGCCGGGAACAGTACACAGATACGCAGTATTTT. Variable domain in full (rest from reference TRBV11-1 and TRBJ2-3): EAEVAQSPRYKITEKSQAVAFWCDPISGHATLYWYRQILGQGPELLVQFQDESVVDDSQLPKDRFSAERLKGVDSTLKIQPAELGDSAMYLCASSREQYTDTQYFGPGTRLTVL.

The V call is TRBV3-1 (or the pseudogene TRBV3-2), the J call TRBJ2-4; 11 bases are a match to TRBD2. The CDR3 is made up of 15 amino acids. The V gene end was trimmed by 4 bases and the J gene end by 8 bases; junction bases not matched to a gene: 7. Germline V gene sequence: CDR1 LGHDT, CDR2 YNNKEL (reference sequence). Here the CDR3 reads CASSPTSGGYYIQYF. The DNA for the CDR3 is TGTGCCAGCAGCCCCACTAGCGGGGGTTACTACATTCAGTACTTC.

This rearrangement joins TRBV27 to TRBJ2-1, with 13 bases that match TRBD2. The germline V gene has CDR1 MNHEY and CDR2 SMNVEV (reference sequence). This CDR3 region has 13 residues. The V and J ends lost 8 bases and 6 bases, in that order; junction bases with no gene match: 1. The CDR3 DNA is TGTGCCAGCGGGACTAGCGGGATCAATGAGCAGTTCTTC. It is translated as CASGTSGINEQFF.

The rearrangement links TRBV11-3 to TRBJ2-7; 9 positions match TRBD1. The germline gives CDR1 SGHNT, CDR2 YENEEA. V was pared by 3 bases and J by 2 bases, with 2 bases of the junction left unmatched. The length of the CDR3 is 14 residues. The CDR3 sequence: CASSLTGGAYEQYF. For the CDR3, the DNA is TGTGCCAGCAGCTTGACAGGGGGGGCCTACGAGCAGTACTTC.

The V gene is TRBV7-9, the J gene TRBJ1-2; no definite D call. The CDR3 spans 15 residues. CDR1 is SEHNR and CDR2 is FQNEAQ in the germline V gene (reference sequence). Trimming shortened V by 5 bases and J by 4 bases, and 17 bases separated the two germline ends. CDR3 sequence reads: CASSPTDGDLYGYTF. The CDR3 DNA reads TGTGCCAGCAGCCCGACGGACGGGGATCTCTATGGCTACACCTTC.

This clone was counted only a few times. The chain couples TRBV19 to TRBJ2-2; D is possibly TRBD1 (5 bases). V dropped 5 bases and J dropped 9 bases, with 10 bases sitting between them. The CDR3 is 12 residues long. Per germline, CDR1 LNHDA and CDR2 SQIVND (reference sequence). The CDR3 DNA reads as TGTGCCAGTAGTCTCAGGGAACGGGAGCTGTTTTTT. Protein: CASSLRERELFF. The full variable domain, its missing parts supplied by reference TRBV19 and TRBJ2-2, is DGGITQSPKYLFRKEGQNVTLSCEQNLNHDAMYWYRQDPGQGLRLIYYSQIVNDFQKGDIAEGYSVSREKKESFPLTVTSAQKNPTAFYLCASSLRERELFFGEGSRLTVL.

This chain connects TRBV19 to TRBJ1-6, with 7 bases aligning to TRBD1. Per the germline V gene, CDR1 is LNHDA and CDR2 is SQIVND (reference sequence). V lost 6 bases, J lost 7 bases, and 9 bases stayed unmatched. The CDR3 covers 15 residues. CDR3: CASRNPQGGNSPLHF. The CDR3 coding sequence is TGTGCCAGTAGGAACCCTCAGGGGGGAAATTCACCCCTCCACTTT.

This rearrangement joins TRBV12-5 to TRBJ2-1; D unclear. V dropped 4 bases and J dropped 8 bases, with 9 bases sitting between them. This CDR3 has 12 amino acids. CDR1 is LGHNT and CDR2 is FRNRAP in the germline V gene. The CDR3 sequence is CASGYPKHEQFF. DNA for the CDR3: TGTGCTAGTGGTTACCCCAAGCATGAGCAGTTCTTC.

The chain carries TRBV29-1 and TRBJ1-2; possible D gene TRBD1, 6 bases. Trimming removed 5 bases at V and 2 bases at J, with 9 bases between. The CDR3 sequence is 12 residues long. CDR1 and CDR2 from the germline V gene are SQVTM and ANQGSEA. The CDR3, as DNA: TGCAGCGTTTTTACAGGGAACTATGGCTACACCTTC. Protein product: CSVFTGNYGYTF.

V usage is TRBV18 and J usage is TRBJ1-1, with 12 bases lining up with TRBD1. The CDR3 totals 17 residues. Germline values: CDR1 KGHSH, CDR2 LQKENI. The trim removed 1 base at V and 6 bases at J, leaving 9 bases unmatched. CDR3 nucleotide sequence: TGTGCCAGCTCACCACGGGGACAGGGGGCTATAGGATCTGAAGCTTTCTTT. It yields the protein CASSPRGQGAIGSEAFF.

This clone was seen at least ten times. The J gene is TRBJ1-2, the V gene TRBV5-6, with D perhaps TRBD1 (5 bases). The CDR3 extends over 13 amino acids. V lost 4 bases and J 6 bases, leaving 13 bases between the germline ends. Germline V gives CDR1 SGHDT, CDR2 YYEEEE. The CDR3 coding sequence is TGTGCCAGCAGCGATGGGGCAGGTAATGGCTACACCTTC. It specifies CASSDGAGNGYTF.

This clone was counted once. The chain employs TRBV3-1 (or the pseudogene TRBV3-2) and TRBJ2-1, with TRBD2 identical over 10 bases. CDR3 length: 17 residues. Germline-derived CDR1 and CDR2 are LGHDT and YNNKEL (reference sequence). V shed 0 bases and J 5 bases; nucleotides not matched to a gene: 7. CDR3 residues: CASSQDLGLAGDNEQFF. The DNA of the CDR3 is TGTGCCAGCAGCCAAGATCTTGGGCTAGCGGGAGACAATGAGCAGTTCTTC.

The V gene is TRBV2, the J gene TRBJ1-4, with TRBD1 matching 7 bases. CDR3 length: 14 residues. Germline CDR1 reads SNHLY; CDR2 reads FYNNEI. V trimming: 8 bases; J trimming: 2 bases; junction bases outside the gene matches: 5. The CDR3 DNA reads TGTGCCAGCGGAAGGGGACAGACTAATGAAAAACTGTTTTTT. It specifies CASGRGQTNEKLFF.

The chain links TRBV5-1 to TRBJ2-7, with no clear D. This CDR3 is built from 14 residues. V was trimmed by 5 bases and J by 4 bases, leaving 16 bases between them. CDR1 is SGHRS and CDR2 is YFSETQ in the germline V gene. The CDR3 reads CASSRGATQYEQYF. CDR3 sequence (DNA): TGCGCCAGCAGTCGTGGAGCGACCCAATACGAGCAGTACTTC. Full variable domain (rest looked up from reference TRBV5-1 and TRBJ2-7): KAGVTQTPRYLIKTRGQQVTLSCSPISGHRSVSWYQQTPGQGLQFLFEYFSETQRNKGNFPGRFSGRQFSNSRSEMNVSTLELGDSALYLCASSRGATQYEQYFGPGTRLTVT.

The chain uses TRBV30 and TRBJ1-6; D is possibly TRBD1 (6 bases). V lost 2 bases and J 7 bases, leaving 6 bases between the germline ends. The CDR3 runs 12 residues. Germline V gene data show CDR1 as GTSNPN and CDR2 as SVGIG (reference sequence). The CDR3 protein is CAWSTGNSPLHF. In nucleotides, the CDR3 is TGTGCCTGGAGTACAGGGAATTCACCCCTCCACTTT.

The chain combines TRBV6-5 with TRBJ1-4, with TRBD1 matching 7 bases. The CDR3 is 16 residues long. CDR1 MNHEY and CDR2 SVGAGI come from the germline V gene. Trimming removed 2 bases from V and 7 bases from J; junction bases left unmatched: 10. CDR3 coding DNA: TGTGCCAGCAGTTACGGCACCCCGACAGGGTCTGAAAAACTGTTTTTT. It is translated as CASSYGTPTGSEKLFF.

The CDR3 nucleotides are TGTGCCAGTAGTATCGCGCGGCCACCCTCTGGAAACACCATATATTTT. Its protein product is CASSIARPPSGNTIYF. The V call is TRBV19, the J call TRBJ1-3; D uncertain. Trimming stripped 3 bases from V and 0 bases from J, with 12 bases between. The CDR3 sequence is 16 residues long. Germline V gene sequence: CDR1 LNHDA, CDR2 SQIVND (reference sequence).

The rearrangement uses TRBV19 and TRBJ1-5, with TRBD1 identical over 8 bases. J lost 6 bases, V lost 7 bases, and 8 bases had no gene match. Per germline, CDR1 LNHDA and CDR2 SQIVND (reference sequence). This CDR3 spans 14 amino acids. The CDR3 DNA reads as TGTGCCAGTACACGGACAGGGATGTTTCAGCCCCAGCATTTT. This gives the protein CASTRTGMFQPQHF. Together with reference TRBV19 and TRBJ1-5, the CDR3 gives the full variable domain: DGGITQSPKYLFRKEGQNVTLSCEQNLNHDAMYWYRQDPGQGLRLIYYSQIVNDFQKGDIAEGYSVSREKKESFPLTVTSAQKNPTAFYLCASTRTGMFQPQHFGDGTRLSIL.